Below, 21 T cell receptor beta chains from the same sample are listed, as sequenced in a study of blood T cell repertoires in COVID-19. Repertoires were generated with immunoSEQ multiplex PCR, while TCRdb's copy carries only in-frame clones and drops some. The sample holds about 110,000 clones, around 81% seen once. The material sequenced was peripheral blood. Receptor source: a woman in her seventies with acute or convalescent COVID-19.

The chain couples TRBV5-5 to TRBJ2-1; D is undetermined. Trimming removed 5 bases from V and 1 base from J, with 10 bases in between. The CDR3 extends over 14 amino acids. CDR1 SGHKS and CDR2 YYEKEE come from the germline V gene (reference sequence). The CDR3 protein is CASSREISYNEQFF. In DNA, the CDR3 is TGTGCCAGCAGTAGAGAGATTTCCTACAATGAGCAGTTCTTC.

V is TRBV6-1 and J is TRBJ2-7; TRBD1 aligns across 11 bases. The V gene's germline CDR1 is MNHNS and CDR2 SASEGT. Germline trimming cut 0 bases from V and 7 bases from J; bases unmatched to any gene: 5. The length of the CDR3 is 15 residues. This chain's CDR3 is CASSEAGQGAEEQYF. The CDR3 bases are TGTGCCAGCAGTGAAGCAGGACAGGGGGCGGAAGAGCAGTACTTC.

The CDR3 coding sequence is TGTGCCAGCAGTTACTCGGCAGGGGGTGGCTACACCTTC. As protein: CASSYSAGGGYTF. The V gene is TRBV6-6, the J gene TRBJ1-2; TRBD1 aligns across 7 bases. After removal of 0 bases from V and 7 bases from J, the junction contained 2 bases not matched to a gene. CDR3 length: 13 amino acids. Germline V CDR1 and CDR2: MNHNY, SVGAGI (reference sequence).

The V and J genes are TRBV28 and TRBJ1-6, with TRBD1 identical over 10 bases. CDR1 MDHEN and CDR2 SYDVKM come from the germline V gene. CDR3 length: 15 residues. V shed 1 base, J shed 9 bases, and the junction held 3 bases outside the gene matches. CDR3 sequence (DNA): TGTGCCAGCAGTTTATCGGGACAGGGGTTTTCACCCCTCCACTTT. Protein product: CASSLSGQGFSPLHF.

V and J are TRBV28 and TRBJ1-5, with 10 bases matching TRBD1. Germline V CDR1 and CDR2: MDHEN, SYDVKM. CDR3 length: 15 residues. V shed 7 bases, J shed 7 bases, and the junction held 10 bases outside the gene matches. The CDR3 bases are TGTGCCAGCACTCTGGGACAGGGGTATCGGCAGCCCCAGCATTTT. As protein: CASTLGQGYRQPQHF.

CDR3 DNA sequence: TGTGCCAGCAAGGGCCCCCAGGACAGCCTCTCCTATAATTCACCCCTCCACTTT. Protein product: CASKGPQDSLSYNSPLHF. J is TRBJ1-6 and V is TRBV2; D perhaps matches TRBD1 (6 bases). V lost 7 bases to trimming and J lost 0 bases, with 19 bases between them. The CDR3 contains 18 residues. CDR1 is SNHLY, CDR2 FYNNEI, per germline. Variable domain in full (rest from reference TRBV2 and TRBJ1-6): EPEVTQTPSHQVTQMGQEVILRCVPISNHLYFYWYRQILGQKVEFLVSFYNNEISEKSEIFDDQFSVERPDGSNFTLKIRSTKLEDSAMYFCASKGPQDSLSYNSPLHFGNGTRLTVT.

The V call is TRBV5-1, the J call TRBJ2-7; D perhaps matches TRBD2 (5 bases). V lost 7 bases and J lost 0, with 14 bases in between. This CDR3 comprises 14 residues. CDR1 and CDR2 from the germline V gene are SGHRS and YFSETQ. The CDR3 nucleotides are TGCGCCAGCCGGATACAAACTAGCTCCTACGAGCAGTACTTC. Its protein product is CASRIQTSSYEQYF.

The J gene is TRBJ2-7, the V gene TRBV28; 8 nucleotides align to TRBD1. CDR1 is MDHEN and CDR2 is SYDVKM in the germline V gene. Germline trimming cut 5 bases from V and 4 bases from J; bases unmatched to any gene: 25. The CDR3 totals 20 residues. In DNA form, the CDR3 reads TGTGCCAGCAGTCCACTCTCCCTTGGCAGGGGGCGAAGGATAGCATACGAGCAGTACGTC. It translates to CASSPLSLGRGRRIAYEQYV.

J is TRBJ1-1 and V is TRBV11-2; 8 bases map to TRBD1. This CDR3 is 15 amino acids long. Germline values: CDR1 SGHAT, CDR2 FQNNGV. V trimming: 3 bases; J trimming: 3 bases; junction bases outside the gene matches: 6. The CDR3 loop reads CASSFGQGRYTEAFF. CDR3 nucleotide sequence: TGTGCCAGCAGCTTCGGACAGGGAAGGTACACTGAAGCTTTCTTT. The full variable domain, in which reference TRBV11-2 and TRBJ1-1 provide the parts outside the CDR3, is EAGVAQSPRYKIIEKRQSVAFWCNPISGHATLYWYQQILGQGPKLLIQFQNNGVVDDSQLPKDRFSAERLKGVDSTLKIQPAKLEDSAVYLCASSFGQGRYTEAFFGQGTRLTVV.

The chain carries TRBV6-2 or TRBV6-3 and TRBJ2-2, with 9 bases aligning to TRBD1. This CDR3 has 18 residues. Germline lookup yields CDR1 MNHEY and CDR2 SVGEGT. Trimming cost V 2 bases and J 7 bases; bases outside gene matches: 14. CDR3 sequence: CASSYVRSPGQGIGELFF. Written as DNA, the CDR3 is TGTGCCAGCAGTTACGTGCGGTCCCCGGGACAGGGAATCGGGGAGCTGTTTTTT.

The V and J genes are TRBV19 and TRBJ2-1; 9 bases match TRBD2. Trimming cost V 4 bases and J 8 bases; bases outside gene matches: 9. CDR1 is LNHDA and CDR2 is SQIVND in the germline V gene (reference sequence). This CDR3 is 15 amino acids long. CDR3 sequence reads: CASSTGLAWADEQFF. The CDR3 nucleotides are TGTGCCAGTAGTACGGGACTAGCTTGGGCGGATGAGCAGTTCTTC.

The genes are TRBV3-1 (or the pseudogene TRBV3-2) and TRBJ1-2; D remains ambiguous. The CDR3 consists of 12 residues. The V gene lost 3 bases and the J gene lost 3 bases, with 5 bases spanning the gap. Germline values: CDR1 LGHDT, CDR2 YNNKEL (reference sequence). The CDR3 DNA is TGTGCCAGCAGCCAGGACTACTATGGCTACACCTTC. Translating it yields CASSQDYYGYTF.

In DNA, the CDR3 is TGTGCCAGCAGCCGGGACAGCTTCTATGGCTACACCTTC. Translation gives CASSRDSFYGYTF. V usage is TRBV12-3 or TRBV12-4 and J usage is TRBJ1-2; TRBD1 matches 7 bases. The CDR3 length is 13 residues. V shed 6 bases and J 4 bases; nucleotides not matched to a gene: 5.

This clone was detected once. For the CDR3, the DNA is TGTGCCAGCACGCCCAGCTCCTATAATTCACCCCTCCACTTT. Protein: CASTPSSYNSPLHF. The chain uses TRBV6-6 and TRBJ1-6; D is ambiguous. Germline CDR1 is MNHNY and CDR2 is SVGAGI (reference sequence). The CDR3 runs 14 residues. V gave up 7 bases and J gave up 0 bases, with 7 bases separating them.

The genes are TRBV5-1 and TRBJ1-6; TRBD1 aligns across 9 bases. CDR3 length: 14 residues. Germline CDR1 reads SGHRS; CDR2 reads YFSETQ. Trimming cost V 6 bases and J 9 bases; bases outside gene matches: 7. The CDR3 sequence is CASTDTGGSSPLHF. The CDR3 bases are TGCGCCAGCACCGACACAGGGGGCAGTTCACCCCTCCACTTT. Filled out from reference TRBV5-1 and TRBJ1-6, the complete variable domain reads KAGVTQTPRYLIKTRGQQVTLSCSPISGHRSVSWYQQTPGQGLQFLFEYFSETQRNKGNFPGRFSGRQFSNSRSEMNVSTLELGDSALYLCASTDTGGSSPLHFGNGTRLTVT.

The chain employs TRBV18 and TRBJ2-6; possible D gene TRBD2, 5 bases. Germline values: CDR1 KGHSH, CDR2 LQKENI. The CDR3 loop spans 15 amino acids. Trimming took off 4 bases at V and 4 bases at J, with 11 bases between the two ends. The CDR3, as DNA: TGTGCCAGCTCACTTGGCGGGCCCGGGGCCAACGTCCTGACTTTC. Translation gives CASSLGGPGANVLTF. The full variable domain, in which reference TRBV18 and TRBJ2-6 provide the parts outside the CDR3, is NAGVMQNPRHLVRRRGQEARLRCSPMKGHSHVYWYRQLPEEGLKFMVYLQKENIIDESGMPKERFSAEFPKEGPSILRIQQVVRGDSAAYFCASSLGGPGANVLTFGAGSRLTVL.

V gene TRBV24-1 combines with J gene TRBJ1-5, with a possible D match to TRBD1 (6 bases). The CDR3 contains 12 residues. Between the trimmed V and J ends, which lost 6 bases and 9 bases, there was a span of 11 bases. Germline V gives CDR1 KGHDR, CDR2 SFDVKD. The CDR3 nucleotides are TGTGCCACCAGTACAGGGAGCGGGCCCCAGCATTTT. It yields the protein CATSTGSGPQHF.

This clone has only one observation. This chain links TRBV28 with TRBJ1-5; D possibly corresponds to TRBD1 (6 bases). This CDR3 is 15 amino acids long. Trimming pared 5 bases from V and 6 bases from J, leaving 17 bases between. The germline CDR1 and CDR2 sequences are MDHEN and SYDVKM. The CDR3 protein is CASSPPRGSGQPQHF. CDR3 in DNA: TGTGCCAGCAGTCCACCCAGGGGTTCGGGTCAGCCCCAGCATTTT.

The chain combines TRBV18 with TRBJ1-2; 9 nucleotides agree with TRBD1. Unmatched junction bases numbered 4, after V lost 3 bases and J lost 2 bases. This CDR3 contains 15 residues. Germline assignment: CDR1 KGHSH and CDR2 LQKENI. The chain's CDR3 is CASSPGQGKNYGYTF. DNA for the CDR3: TGTGCCAGCTCACCCGGACAGGGGAAGAACTATGGCTACACCTTC.

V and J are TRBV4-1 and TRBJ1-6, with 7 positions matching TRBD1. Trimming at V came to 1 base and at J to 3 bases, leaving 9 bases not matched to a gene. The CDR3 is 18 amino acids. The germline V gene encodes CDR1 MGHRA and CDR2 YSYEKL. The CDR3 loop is CASSQVGGTVLYNSPLHF. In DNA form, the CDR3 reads TGCGCCAGCAGCCAAGTAGGGGGGACAGTCCTCTATAATTCACCCCTCCACTTT.

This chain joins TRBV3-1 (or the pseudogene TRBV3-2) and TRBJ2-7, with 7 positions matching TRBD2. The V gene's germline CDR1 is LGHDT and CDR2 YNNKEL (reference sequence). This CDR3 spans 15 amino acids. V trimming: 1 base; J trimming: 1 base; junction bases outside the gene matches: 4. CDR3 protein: CASSQAPGGSYEQYF. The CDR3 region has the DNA TGTGCCAGCAGCCAAGCCCCCGGGGGGTCCTACGAGCAGTACTTC.